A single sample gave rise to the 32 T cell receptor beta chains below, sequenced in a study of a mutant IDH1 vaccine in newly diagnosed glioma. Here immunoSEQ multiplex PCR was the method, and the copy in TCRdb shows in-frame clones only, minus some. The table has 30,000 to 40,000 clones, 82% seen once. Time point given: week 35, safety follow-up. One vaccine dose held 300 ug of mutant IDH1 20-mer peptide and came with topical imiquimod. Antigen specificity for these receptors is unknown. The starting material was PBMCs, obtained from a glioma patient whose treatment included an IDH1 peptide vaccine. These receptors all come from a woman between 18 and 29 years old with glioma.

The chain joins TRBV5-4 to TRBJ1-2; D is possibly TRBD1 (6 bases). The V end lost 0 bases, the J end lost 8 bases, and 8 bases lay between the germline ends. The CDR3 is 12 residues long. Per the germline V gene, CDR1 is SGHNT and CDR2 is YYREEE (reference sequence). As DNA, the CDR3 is TGTGCCAGCAGCTTGGACAGGGAAGGCTACACCTTC. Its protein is CASSLDREGYTF.

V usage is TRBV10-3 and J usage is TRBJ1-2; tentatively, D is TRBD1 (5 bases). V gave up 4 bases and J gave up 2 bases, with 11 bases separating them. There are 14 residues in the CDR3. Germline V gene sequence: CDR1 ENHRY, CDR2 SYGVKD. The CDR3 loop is CAISVGVSNYGYTF. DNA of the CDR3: TGTGCCATCAGTGTAGGGGTTTCCAACTATGGCTACACCTTC.

CDR3 loop: CASSQTTNYGYTF. CDR3 nucleotides: TGTGCCAGCAGCCAGACCACTAACTATGGCTACACCTTC. V and J are TRBV9 and TRBJ1-2; D gene ambiguous. V was trimmed by 4 bases and J by 0 bases, leaving 7 bases between them. The germline V gene has CDR1 SGDLS and CDR2 YYNGEE. This CDR3 is 13 amino acids long.

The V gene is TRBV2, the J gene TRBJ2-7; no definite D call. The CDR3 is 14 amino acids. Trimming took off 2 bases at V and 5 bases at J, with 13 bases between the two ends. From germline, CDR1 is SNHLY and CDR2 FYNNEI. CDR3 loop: CASSEIMSEDEQYF. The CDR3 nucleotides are TGTGCCAGCAGTGAAATCATGTCCGAGGACGAGCAGTACTTC.

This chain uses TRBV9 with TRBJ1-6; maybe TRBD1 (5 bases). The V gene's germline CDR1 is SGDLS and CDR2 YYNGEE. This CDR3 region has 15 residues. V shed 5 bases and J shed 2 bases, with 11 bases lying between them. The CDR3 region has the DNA TGTGCCAGCAGTTTGACAGAAACCTATAATTCACCCCTCCACTTT. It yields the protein CASSLTETYNSPLHF.

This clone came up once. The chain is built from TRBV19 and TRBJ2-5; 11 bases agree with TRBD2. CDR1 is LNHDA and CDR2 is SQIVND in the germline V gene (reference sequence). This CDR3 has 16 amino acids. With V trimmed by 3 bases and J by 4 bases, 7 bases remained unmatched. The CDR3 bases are TGTGCCAGTAGTATGATACTAGCGGGGGATGGAGAGACCCAGTACTTC. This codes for CASSMILAGDGETQYF.

CDR3 in amino acids: CASSFRSGSNYGYTF. Here the CDR3 DNA reads TGTGCCAGCAGCTTCCGTTCCGGGAGTAACTATGGCTACACCTTC. The chain combines TRBV5-4 with TRBJ1-2; no clear D gene. Germline CDR1 reads SGHNT; CDR2 reads YYREEE (reference sequence). The CDR3 has 15 residues. The germline V and J ends were trimmed by 2 bases and 1 base, with 12 bases remaining between them.

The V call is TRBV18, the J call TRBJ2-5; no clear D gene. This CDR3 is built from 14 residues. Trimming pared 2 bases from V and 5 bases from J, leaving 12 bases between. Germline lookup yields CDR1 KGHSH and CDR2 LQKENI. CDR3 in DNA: TGTGCCAGCTCACCAAACGGCATTCAGGAGACCCAGTACTTC. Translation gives CASSPNGIQETQYF.

CDR3 nucleotides: TGTGCCATCAGTGAGTCGGGGGGGGGTGAAGCTTTCTTT. This encodes CAISESGGGEAFF. The chain carries TRBV10-3 and TRBJ1-1, with D possibly TRBD1 on 5 matching bases. The germline V and J ends were trimmed by 0 bases and 7 bases, with 9 bases remaining between them. The CDR3 is made up of 13 amino acids. Germline V gene data show CDR1 as ENHRY and CDR2 as SYGVKD.

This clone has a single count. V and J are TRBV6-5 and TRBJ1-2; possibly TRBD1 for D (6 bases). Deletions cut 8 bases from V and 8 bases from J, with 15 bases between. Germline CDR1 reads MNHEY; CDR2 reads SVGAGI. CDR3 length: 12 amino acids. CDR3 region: CASFFGTKGYTF. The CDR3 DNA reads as TGTGCCAGCTTTTTCGGGACAAAAGGCTACACCTTC.

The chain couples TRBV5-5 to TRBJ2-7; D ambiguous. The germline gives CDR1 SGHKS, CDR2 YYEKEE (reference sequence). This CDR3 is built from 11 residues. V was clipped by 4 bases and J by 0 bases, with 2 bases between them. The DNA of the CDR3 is TGTGCCAGCAGCACCTCCTACGAGCAGTACTTC. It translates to CASSTSYEQYF.

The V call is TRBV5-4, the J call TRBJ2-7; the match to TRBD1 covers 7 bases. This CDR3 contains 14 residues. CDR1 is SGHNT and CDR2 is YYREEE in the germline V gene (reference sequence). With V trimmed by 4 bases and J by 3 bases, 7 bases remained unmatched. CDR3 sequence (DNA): TGTGCCAGCAGCCAAACAGGGGTGAGCTACGAGCAGTACTTC. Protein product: CASSQTGVSYEQYF.

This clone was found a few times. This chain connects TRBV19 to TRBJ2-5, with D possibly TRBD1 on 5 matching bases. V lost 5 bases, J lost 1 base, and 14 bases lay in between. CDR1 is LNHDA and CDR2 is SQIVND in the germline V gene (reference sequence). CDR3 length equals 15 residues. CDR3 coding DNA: TGTGCCAGTAGTTCGCCTCAGGGAACCCAAGAGACCCAGTACTTC. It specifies CASSSPQGTQETQYF.

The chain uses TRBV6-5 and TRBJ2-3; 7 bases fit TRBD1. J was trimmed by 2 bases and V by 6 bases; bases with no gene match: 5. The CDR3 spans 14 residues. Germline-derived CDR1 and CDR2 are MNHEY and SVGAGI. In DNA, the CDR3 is TGTGCCAGCAGGACGGGACAGCTCACAGATACGCAGTATTTT. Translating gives CASRTGQLTDTQYF.

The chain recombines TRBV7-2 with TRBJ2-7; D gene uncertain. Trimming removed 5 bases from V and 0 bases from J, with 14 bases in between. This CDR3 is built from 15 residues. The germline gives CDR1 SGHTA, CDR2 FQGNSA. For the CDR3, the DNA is TGTGCCAGCAGCCCCCCGGGTTGGGGCTCCTACGAGCAGTACTTC. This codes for CASSPPGWGSYEQYF. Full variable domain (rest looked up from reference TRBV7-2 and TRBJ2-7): GAGVSQSPSNKVTEKGKDVELRCDPISGHTALYWYRQSLGQGLEFLIYFQGNSAPDKSGLPSDRFSAERTGGSVSTLTIQRTQQEDSAVYLCASSPPGWGSYEQYFGPGTRLTVT.

The CDR3 loop reads CASGLEIRGYGYTF. The CDR3 DNA sequence: TGTGCTAGTGGTTTGGAGATTAGAGGCTATGGCTACACCTTC. The V and J genes are TRBV12-5 and TRBJ1-2; D gene unclear. V lost 1 base, J lost 4 bases, and 10 bases lay in between. In germline, CDR1 is LGHNT, CDR2 FRNRAP. There are 14 residues in the CDR3.

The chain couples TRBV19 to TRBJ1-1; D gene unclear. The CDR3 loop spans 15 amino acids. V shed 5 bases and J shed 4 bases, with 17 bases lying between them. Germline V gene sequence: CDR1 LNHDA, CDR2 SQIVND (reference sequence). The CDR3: CASSSPERVATEAFF. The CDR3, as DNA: TGTGCCAGTAGTTCCCCGGAAAGGGTGGCCACTGAAGCTTTCTTT.

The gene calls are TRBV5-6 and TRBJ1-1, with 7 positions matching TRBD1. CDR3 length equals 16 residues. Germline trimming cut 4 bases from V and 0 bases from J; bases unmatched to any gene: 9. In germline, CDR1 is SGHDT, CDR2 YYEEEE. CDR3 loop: CASSPVDRSMNTEAFF. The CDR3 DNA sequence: TGTGCCAGCAGCCCGGTGGACAGGAGCATGAACACTGAAGCTTTCTTT. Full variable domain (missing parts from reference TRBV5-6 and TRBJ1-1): DAGVTQSPTHLIKTRGQQVTLRCSPKSGHDTVSWYQQALGQGPQFIFQYYEEEERQRGNFPDRFSGHQFPNYSSELNVNALLLGDSALYLCASSPVDRSMNTEAFFGQGTRLTVV.

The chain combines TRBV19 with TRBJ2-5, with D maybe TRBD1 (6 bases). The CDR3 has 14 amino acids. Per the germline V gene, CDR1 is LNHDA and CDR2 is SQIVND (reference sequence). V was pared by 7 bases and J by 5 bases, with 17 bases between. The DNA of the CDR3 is TGTGCCAGTACGGGGCTCAGCACAGGGGAGACCCAGTACTTC. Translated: CASTGLSTGETQYF.

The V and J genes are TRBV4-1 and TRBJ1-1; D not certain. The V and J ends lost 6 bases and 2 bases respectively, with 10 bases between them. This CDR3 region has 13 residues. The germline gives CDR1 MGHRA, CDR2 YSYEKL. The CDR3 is CASRLLTNTEAFF. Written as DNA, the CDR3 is TGCGCCAGCAGACTGCTCACTAACACTGAAGCTTTCTTT.

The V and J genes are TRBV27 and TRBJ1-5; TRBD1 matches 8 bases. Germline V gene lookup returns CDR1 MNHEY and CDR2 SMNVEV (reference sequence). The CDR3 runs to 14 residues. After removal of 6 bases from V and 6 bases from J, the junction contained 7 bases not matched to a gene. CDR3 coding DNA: TGTGCCAGCAGCCAAGGACAGGGTACTCAGCCCCAGCATTTT. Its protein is CASSQGQGTQPQHF.

CDR3 amino acids: CASRRSADTEAFF. The CDR3 DNA follows: TGTGCCAGCAGACGAAGCGCTGACACTGAAGCTTTCTTT. The chain couples TRBV5-4 to TRBJ1-1; no firm D call. The CDR3 spans 13 residues. Trimming stripped 5 bases from V and 3 bases from J, with 11 bases between. The V gene's germline CDR1 is SGHNT and CDR2 YYREEE (reference sequence).

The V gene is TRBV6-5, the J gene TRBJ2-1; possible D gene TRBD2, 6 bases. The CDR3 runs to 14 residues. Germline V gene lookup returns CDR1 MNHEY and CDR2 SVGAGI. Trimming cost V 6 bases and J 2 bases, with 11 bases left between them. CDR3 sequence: CASRISGTYNEQFF. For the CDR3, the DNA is TGTGCCAGCAGGATTAGCGGTACCTACAATGAGCAGTTCTTC.

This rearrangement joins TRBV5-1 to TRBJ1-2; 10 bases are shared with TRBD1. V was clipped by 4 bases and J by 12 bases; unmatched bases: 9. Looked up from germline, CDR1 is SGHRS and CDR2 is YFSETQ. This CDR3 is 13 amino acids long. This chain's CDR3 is CASSPPGQGRNTF. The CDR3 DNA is TGCGCCAGCAGCCCACCGGGACAGGGGAGAAACACCTTC. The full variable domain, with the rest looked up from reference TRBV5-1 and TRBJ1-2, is KAGVTQTPRYLIKTRGQQVTLSCSPISGHRSVSWYQQTPGQGLQFLFEYFSETQRNKGNFPGRFSGRQFSNSRSEMNVSTLELGDSALYLCASSPPGQGRNTFGSGTRLTVV.

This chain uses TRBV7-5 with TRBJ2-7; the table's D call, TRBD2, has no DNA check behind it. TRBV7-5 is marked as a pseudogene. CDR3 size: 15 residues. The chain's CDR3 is CVRSPGLAGVYEQYF. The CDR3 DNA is TGTGTCAGAAGCCCGGGACTAGCGGGAGTCTACGAGCAGTACTTC.

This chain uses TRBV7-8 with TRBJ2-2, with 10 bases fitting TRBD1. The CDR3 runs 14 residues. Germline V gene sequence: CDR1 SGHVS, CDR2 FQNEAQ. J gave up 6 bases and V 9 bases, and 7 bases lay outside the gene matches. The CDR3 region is CASAPGQGAGELFF. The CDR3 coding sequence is TGTGCCAGTGCACCTGGACAGGGGGCCGGGGAGCTGTTTTTT.

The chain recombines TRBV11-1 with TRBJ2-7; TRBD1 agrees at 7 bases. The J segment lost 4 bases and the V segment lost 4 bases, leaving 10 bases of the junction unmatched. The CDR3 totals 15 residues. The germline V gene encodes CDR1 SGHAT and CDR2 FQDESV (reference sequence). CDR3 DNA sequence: TGTGCCAGCAGCTCACCGGGACAGCACCGATACGAGCAGTACTTC. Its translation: CASSSPGQHRYEQYF.

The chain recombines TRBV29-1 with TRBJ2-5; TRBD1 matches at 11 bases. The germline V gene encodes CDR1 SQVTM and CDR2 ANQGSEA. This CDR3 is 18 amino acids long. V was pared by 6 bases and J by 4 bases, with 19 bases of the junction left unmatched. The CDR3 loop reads CSVGKGQGGSIGSETQYF. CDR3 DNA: TGCAGCGTCGGCAAGGGACAGGGGGGGAGTATCGGTTCAGAGACCCAGTACTTC.

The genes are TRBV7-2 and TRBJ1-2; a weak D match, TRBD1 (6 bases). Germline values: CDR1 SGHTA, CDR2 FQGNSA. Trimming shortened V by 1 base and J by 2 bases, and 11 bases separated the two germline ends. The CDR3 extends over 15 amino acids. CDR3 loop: CASSLVQGGNYGYTF. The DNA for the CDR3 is TGTGCCAGCAGCTTAGTACAGGGAGGGAACTATGGCTACACCTTC.

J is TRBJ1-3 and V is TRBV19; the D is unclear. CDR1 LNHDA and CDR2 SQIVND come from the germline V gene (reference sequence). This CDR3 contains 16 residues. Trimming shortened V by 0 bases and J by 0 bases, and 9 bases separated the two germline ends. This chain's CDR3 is CASSIDDSFSGNTIYF. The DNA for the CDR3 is TGTGCCAGTAGTATAGATGATTCTTTCTCTGGAAACACCATATATTTT. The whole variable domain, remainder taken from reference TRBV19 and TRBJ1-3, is DGGITQSPKYLFRKEGQNVTLSCEQNLNHDAMYWYRQDPGQGLRLIYYSQIVNDFQKGDIAEGYSVSREKKESFPLTVTSAQKNPTAFYLCASSIDDSFSGNTIYFGEGSWLTVV.

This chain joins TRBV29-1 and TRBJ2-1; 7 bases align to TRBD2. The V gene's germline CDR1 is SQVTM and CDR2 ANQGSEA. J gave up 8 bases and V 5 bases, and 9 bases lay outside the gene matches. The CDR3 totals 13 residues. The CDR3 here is CSVRKASGDEQFF. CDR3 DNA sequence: TGCAGCGTTCGAAAGGCTAGCGGCGATGAGCAGTTCTTC.

CDR3: CASSVEGSGGRSTDTQYF. CDR3 coding DNA: TGTGCCAGCAGCGTAGAAGGATCGGGGGGGCGGAGCACAGATACGCAGTATTTT. The chain has TRBV9 and TRBJ2-3; 8 nucleotides align to TRBD2. The trim removed 0 bases at V and 0 bases at J, leaving 9 bases unmatched. The germline gives CDR1 SGDLS, CDR2 YYNGEE. The length of the CDR3 is 18 residues.